One and the same sample provided the 29 T cell receptor beta chains below, sequenced in a study of CD8+CD57+ T cells in acquired aplastic anemia. CDR3 and TCR beta VDJ profiling relied on a genomic DNA template. TCRdb reanalysed the reads using MiXCR and keeps one entry per CDR3 protein. The data hold about 290,000 distinct CDR3 sequences, with 56% observed a single time. Flow cytometry had shown expanded CD8+CD57+ cells in the patients chosen for sequencing. The sample was sorted CD4+, CD8+, or CD8+CD57+ T cells (not recorded which) from PBMCs. The receptors originated from a human donor with aplastic anemia.

This clonotype was observed a single time. The V and J genes are TRBV19 and TRBJ1-1, with D unclear. V shed 3 bases and J shed 2 bases, with 10 bases lying between them. CDR1 and CDR2 (germline): LNHDA, SQIVND (reference sequence). The CDR3 is 14 amino acids. The CDR3 spells CASSITPTNTEAFF. The CDR3 DNA follows: TGTGCCAGTAGTATTACACCTACCAACACTGAAGCTTTCTTT. Full variable domain (missing parts from reference TRBV19 and TRBJ1-1): DGGITQSPKYLFRKEGQNVTLSCEQNLNHDAMYWYRQDPGQGLRLIYYSQIVNDFQKGDIAEGYSVSREKKESFPLTVTSAQKNPTAFYLCASSITPTNTEAFFGQGTRLTVV.

This clonotype was recorded many times. The V gene is TRBV7-3, the J gene TRBJ1-2, with 9 bases lining up with TRBD1. CDR3 length equals 15 residues. After removal of 5 bases from V and 3 bases from J, the junction contained 7 bases not matched to a gene. From germline, CDR1 is SGHTA and CDR2 FQGTGA. As DNA, the CDR3 is TGTGCCAGCAGCCCCGGACAGGGGACGGACTATGGCTACACCTTC. Its translation: CASSPGQGTDYGYTF. Filled out from reference TRBV7-3 and TRBJ1-2, the complete variable domain reads GAGVSQTPSNKVTEKGKYVELRCDPISGHTALYWYRQSLGQGPEFLIYFQGTGAADDSGLPNDRFFAVRPEGSVSTLKIQRTERGDSAVYLCASSPGQGTDYGYTFGSGTRLTVV.

The chain has TRBV5-1 and TRBJ2-5; 12 nucleotides line up with TRBD1. CDR1 is SGHRS and CDR2 is YFSETQ in the germline V gene. CDR3 length equals 16 residues. The V gene end was trimmed by 4 bases and the J gene end by 5 bases; junction bases not matched to a gene: 9. In nucleotides, the CDR3 is TGCGCCAGCAGCACTGGGACAGGGGGCGCGTGGGAGACCCAGTACTTC. Encoded protein: CASSTGTGGAWETQYF.

The rearrangement uses TRBV6-6 and TRBJ1-5, with TRBD1 as a possible D gene (5 bases). The germline V and J ends were trimmed by 2 bases and 5 bases, with 7 bases remaining between them. CDR1 and CDR2 from the germline V gene are MNHNY and SVGAGI (reference sequence). The CDR3 sequence is 13 residues long. This CDR3 is CASSYPRDQPQHF. DNA for the CDR3: TGTGCCAGCAGTTACCCCAGGGATCAGCCCCAGCATTTT.

In regard to this clonotype: The CDR3 does not end in the conserved phenylalanine or tryptophan, so this is likely a read error. J is TRBJ1-2 and V is TRBV5-4, with D uncertain. With 0 bases removed from V and 8 bases from J, the gap between germline ends came to 17 bases. The CDR3 extends over 15 amino acids. Germline lookup yields CDR1 SGHNT and CDR2 YYREEE (reference sequence). The CDR3 nucleotides are TGTGCCAGCAGCTTGGCCATAGCGGGATCGCTGGGCTACACCCTC. Its translation is CASSLAIAGSLGYTL.

The V call is TRBV19, the J call TRBJ2-7; D is perhaps TRBD2 (5 bases). The ends were cut back, 3 bases at V and 0 bases at J, with 12 bases in the middle. The CDR3 is 15 amino acids. Germline CDR1 and CDR2: LNHDA and SQIVND (reference sequence). CDR3 sequence reads: CASSMSGSSSYEQYF. CDR3 nucleotides: TGTGCCAGTAGTATGAGCGGATCCAGCTCCTACGAGCAGTACTTC.

CDR3 nucleotide sequence: TGTGCCAGCCAAAGTAGGGGAAGCACTGAAGCTTTCTTT. Translation: CASQSRGSTEAFF. This chain uses TRBV6-2 or TRBV6-3 with TRBJ1-1; possibly TRBD1 for D (5 bases). The V and J ends lost 8 bases and 4 bases respectively, with 14 bases between them. This CDR3 contains 13 residues. The germline V gene encodes CDR1 MNHEY and CDR2 SVGEGT.

This clonotype was observed many times. This chain uses TRBV12-5 with TRBJ2-2, with D possibly TRBD2 on 5 matching bases. CDR1 LGHNT and CDR2 FRNRAP come from the germline V gene. The CDR3 is 15 residues long. Trimming removed 0 bases from V and 6 bases from J, with 11 bases in between. This CDR3 reads CASGLVLGNAGELFF. For the CDR3, the DNA is TGTGCTAGTGGTTTGGTACTAGGGAATGCCGGGGAGCTGTTTTTT.

The genes are TRBV9 and TRBJ2-4; D perhaps matches TRBD1 (6 bases). V dropped 4 bases and J dropped 8 bases, with 16 bases sitting between them. Germline loops: CDR1 SGDLS, CDR2 YYNGEE. The CDR3 is 14 amino acids. The CDR3 sequence: CASSKDSVADIQYF. CDR3 sequence (DNA): TGTGCCAGCAGCAAGGACAGTGTAGCTGACATTCAGTACTTC.

At least ten counts were recorded for this clonotype. V is TRBV4-1 and J is TRBJ2-1; possible D gene TRBD2, 6 bases. This CDR3 is built from 16 residues. Per the germline V gene, CDR1 is MGHRA and CDR2 is YSYEKL. Trimming took 1 base from V and 4 from J, leaving 14 bases between them. The CDR3 region has the DNA TGCGCCAGCAGCCAAGTAGCGGCTAGCGCTTACAATGAGCAGTTCTTC. The encoded protein is CASSQVAASAYNEQFF.

This clonotype was seen more than once but under ten times. This chain joins TRBV5-1 and TRBJ1-6; D uncertain. Looked up from germline, CDR1 is SGHRS and CDR2 is YFSETQ. This CDR3 is built from 15 residues. With 4 bases removed from V and 0 bases from J, the gap between germline ends came to 8 bases. In nucleotides, the CDR3 is TGCGCCAGCAGCGTTATGGGCTCCTATAATTCACCCCTCCACTTT. It codes for CASSVMGSYNSPLHF.

This clonotype turned up a few times. A much larger clonotype is one base distant, so this may be a read error. The chain carries TRBV2 and TRBJ2-7, with 7 nucleotides matching TRBD1. The CDR3 is 14 amino acids. Trimming took 5 bases from V and 5 from J; bases not matched to a gene: 9. CDR1 is SNHLY, CDR2 FYNNEI, per germline. CDR3 loop: CASSRGQPPHEQYF. CDR3 DNA sequence: TGTGCCAGCAGTAGGGGACAGCCTCCCCACGAGCAGTACTTC. Based on the CDR3 plus reference TRBV2 and TRBJ2-7, the full variable domain is EPEVTQTPSHQVTQMGQEVILRCVPISNHLYFYWYRQILGQKVEFLVSFYNNEISEKSEIFDDQFSVERPDGSNFTLKIRSTKLEDSAMYFCASSRGQPPHEQYFGPGTRLTVT.

This clonotype was counted ten times or more. The gene calls are TRBV7-9 and TRBJ2-7, with D uncertain. The germline V gene encodes CDR1 SEHNR and CDR2 FQNEAQ (reference sequence). This CDR3 is 13 amino acids long. V lost 7 bases to trimming and J lost 1 base, with 11 bases between them. The CDR3 region has the DNA TGTGCCAGCACCCAGGCTCAATCCTACGAGCAGTACTTC. It specifies CASTQAQSYEQYF.

The chain links TRBV10-3 to TRBJ2-5; 10 bases agree with TRBD1. The germline V gene has CDR1 ENHRY and CDR2 SYGVKD. This CDR3 region has 16 residues. Germline trimming cut 0 bases from V and 2 bases from J; bases unmatched to any gene: 3. CDR3: CAISESTGGGQETQYF. The CDR3 nucleotides read TGTGCCATCAGTGAGTCGACAGGGGGCGGTCAAGAGACCCAGTACTTC.

The chain recombines TRBV7-2 with TRBJ2-7, with 8 nucleotides matching TRBD2. The CDR3 is made up of 13 amino acids. The V and J ends lost 2 bases and 7 bases, in that order; junction bases with no gene match: 4. Germline CDR1 SGHTA, CDR2 FQGNSA. The CDR3 nucleotides read TGTGCCAGCAGCTTATGGGCTAGCGGGGAGCAGTACTTC. Translated: CASSLWASGEQYF.

This clonotype has only one observation. The chain recombines TRBV24-1 with TRBJ1-2; D gene uncertain. CDR1 and CDR2 (germline): KGHDR, SFDVKD. The CDR3 has 14 amino acids. Trimming left V 1 base short and J 3 bases short, with 8 bases between. The CDR3 loop is CATSDLGRYYGYTF. Written as DNA, the CDR3 is TGTGCCACCAGTGATTTAGGACGCTACTATGGCTACACCTTC.

The count of this clonotype is one. This chain uses TRBV29-1 with TRBJ2-2; 7 positions match TRBD2. Germline CDR1 is SQVTM and CDR2 is ANQGSEA. V trimming: 2 bases; J trimming: 1 base; junction bases outside the gene matches: 16. This CDR3 contains 19 residues. CDR3 residues: CSVECCFLGRAQNTGELFF. CDR3 DNA: TGCAGCGTTGAATGCTGTTTCTTGGGGAGGGCGCAGAACACCGGGGAGCTGTTTTTT.

With respect to this clonotype: A read error is possible here, since a much larger clone lies one base away. This CDR3 fails to terminate in the conserved phenylalanine or tryptophan, so it likely reflects a read error. The CDR3 region is CASSDPIDYGYTL. As DNA, the CDR3 is TGTGCCAGCAGTGACCCCATCGACTATGGCTACACCCTC. V is TRBV25-1 and J is TRBJ1-2; D is unclear. The CDR3 extends over 13 amino acids. V shed 3 bases and J shed 3 bases, with 8 bases lying between them. The V gene's germline CDR1 is MGHDK and CDR2 SYGVNS.

This chain connects TRBV2 to TRBJ2-7, with 13 bases matching TRBD2. Germline V gives CDR1 SNHLY, CDR2 FYNNEI. The CDR3 has 16 residues. V was clipped by 9 bases and J by 5 bases; unmatched bases: 13. CDR3 in amino acids: CASRVGLAGERNEQYF. The CDR3 DNA sequence: TGTGCCAGTCGGGTTGGACTAGCGGGAGAACGGAACGAGCAGTACTTC.

This clonotype occurred a few times. This rearrangement joins TRBV7-6 to TRBJ2-5; 15 positions agree with TRBD2. Germline V gene lookup returns CDR1 SGHVS and CDR2 FNYEAQ. The V and J ends lost 5 bases and 2 bases, in that order; junction bases with no gene match: 9. The CDR3 has 18 residues. The CDR3 sequence is CASSHTGTSGGPQETQYF. As DNA, the CDR3 is TGTGCCAGCAGCCACACCGGGACTAGCGGGGGGCCTCAAGAGACCCAGTACTTC.

V gene TRBV19 combines with J gene TRBJ2-7; the match to TRBD2 covers 10 bases. Germline CDR1 is LNHDA and CDR2 is SQIVND (reference sequence). V lost 4 bases to trimming and J lost 6 bases; unmatched junction nucleotides: 6. This CDR3 has 14 residues. The CDR3 spells CASSTLAGVVEQYF. The DNA of the CDR3 is TGTGCCAGTAGTACCCTAGCGGGAGTTGTCGAGCAGTACTTC.

This clonotype was recorded many times. V usage is TRBV5-8 and J usage is TRBJ1-2, with a weak D call TRBD1 (5 bases). The germline CDR1 and CDR2 sequences are SGHTS and YDEGEE. V lost 0 bases, J lost 4 bases, and 16 bases lay in between. The CDR3 consists of 16 residues. CDR3 amino acids: CASSLASARRGYGYTF. Here the CDR3 DNA reads TGTGCCAGCAGCTTGGCATCGGCCCGAAGGGGCTATGGCTACACCTTC.

This clonotype was seen a few times. The chain has TRBV2 and TRBJ1-2; 11 positions agree with TRBD1. This CDR3 comprises 14 residues. CDR1 is SNHLY and CDR2 is FYNNEI in the germline V gene. Germline trimming cut 9 bases from V and 4 bases from J; bases unmatched to any gene: 7. In DNA form, the CDR3 reads TGTGCCAGTAGGGACAGGGGGTTGTTCTATGGCTACACCTTC. Protein: CASRDRGLFYGYTF.

Regarding this clonotype: At one boundary the junction diverges from the germline segment, which might be a read error. The chain uses TRBV7-9 and TRBJ1-1; TRBD1 is a possible D gene (5 bases). CDR1 SEHNR and CDR2 FQNEAQ come from the germline V gene (reference sequence). The CDR3 sequence is 14 residues long. CDR3 nucleotide sequence: TGCGCCAGCAGCTTGACGGGAACAGGAACTGAAGCTTTCTTT. Protein: CASSLTGTGTEAFF. Drawing the rest from reference TRBV7-9 and TRBJ1-1, the complete variable domain is DTGVSQNPRHKITKRGQNVTFRCDPISEHNRLYWYRQTLGQGPEFLTYFQNEAQLEKSRLLSDRFSAERPKGSFSTLEIQRTEQGDSAMYLCASSLTGTGTEAFFGQGTRLTVV.

V gene TRBV29-1 combines with J gene TRBJ2-7, with TRBD2 identical over 8 bases. The CDR3 runs to 14 residues. V was pared by 4 bases and J by 1 base, with 6 bases of the junction left unmatched. The germline V gene has CDR1 SQVTM and CDR2 ANQGSEA. CDR3 in DNA: TGCAGCGTTGTGGGTCTAGCGGGTTCCTACGAGCAGTACTTC. Translation gives CSVVGLAGSYEQYF.

This clonotype occurred a few times. The V gene is TRBV7-8, the J gene TRBJ1-1; D unclear. Trimming removed 4 bases from V and 5 bases from J, with 11 bases in between. Germline V gives CDR1 SGHVS, CDR2 FQNEAQ. This CDR3 has 13 amino acids. The CDR3 sequence is CASSSGRATEAFF. The CDR3 nucleotides are TGTGCCAGCAGCTCTGGACGCGCGACTGAAGCTTTCTTT.

The chain uses TRBV5-1 and TRBJ2-1; 9 nucleotides agree with TRBD1. With 4 bases clipped from V and 10 bases from J, the junction kept 6 bases outside the gene matches. The CDR3 runs to 13 residues. Germline CDR1 reads SGHRS; CDR2 reads YFSETQ. The CDR3 coding sequence is TGCGCCAGCAGCCCGGGGGACAGGGACGAGCAGTTCTTC. It codes for CASSPGDRDEQFF. Supplemented by reference TRBV5-1 and TRBJ2-1, the full variable domain reads KAGVTQTPRYLIKTRGQQVTLSCSPISGHRSVSWYQQTPGQGLQFLFEYFSETQRNKGNFPGRFSGRQFSNSRSEMNVSTLELGDSALYLCASSPGDRDEQFFGPGTRLTVL.

The V gene is TRBV5-5, the J gene TRBJ1-6; 9 nucleotides match TRBD1. The germline V gene has CDR1 SGHKS and CDR2 YYEKEE (reference sequence). Trimming took 3 bases from V and 3 from J; bases not matched to a gene: 7. CDR3 length: 17 residues. The DNA of the CDR3 is TGTGCCAGCAGCTCCAGGGGGACAGGGTTCTATAATTCACCCCTCCACTTT. It yields the protein CASSSRGTGFYNSPLHF.

The chain recombines TRBV10-3 with TRBJ2-7; TRBD1 agrees at 9 bases. Germline-derived CDR1 and CDR2 are ENHRY and SYGVKD. J gave up 1 base and V 2 bases, and 0 bases lay outside the gene matches. CDR3 length: 14 amino acids. The DNA for the CDR3 is TGTGCCATCAGTGAGGGGACAGGGTCCTACGAGCAGTACTTC. Protein: CAISEGTGSYEQYF.